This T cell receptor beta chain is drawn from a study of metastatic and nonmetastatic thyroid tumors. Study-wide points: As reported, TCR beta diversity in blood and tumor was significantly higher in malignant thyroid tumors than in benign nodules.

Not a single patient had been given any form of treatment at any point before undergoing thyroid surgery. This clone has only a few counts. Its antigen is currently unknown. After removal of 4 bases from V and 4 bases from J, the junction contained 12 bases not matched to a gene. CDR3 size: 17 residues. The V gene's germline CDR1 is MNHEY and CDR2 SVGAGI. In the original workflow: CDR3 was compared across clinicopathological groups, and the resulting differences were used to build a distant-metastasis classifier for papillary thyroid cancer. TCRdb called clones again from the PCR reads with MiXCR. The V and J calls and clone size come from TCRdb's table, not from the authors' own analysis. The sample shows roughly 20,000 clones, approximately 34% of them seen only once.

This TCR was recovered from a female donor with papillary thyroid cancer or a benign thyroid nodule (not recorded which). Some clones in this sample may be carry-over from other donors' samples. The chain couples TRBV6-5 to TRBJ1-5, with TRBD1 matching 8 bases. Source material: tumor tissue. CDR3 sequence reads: CASSFSGQGGMNQPQHF. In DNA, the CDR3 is TGTGCCAGCAGTTTTTCCGGACAGGGAGGGATGAATCAGCCCCAGCATTTT.